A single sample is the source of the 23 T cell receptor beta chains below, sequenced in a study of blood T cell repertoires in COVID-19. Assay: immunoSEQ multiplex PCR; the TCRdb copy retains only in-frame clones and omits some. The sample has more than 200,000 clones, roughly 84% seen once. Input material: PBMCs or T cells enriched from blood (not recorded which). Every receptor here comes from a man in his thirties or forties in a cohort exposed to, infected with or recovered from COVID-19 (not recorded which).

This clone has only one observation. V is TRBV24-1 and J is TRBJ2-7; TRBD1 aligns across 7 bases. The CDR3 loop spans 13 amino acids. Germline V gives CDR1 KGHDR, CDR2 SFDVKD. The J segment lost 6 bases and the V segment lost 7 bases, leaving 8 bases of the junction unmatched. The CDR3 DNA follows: TGTGCCACCAGGGGGACAGCATTCGGCGAGCAGTACTTC. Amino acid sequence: CATRGTAFGEQYF.

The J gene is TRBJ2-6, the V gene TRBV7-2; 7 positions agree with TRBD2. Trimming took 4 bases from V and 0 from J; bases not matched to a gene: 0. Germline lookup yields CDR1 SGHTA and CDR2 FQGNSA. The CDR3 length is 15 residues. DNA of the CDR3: TGTGCCAGCAGCTGGGGGGGCTCTGGGGCCAACGTCCTGACTTTC. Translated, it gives CASSWGGSGANVLTF.

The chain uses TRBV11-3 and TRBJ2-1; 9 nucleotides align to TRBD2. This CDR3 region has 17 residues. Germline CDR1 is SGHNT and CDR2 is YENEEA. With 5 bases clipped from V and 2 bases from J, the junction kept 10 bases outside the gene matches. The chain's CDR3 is CASSPMRAGGPYNEQFF. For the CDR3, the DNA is TGTGCCAGCAGCCCAATGCGAGCGGGAGGACCCTACAATGAGCAGTTCTTC.

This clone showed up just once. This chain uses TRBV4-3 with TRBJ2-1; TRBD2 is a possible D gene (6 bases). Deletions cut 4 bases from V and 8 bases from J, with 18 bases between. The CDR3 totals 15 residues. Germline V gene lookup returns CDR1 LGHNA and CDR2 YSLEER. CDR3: CASSPGGSVQDEQFF. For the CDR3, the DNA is TGCGCCAGCAGCCCCGGGGGTTCCGTACAAGATGAGCAGTTCTTC.

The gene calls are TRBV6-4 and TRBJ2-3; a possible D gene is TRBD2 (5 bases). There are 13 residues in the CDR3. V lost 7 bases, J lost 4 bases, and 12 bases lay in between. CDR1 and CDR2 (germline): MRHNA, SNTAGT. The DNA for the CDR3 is TGTGCCAGCAAAAAGCCCGGGGCAGATACGCAGTATTTT. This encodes CASKKPGADTQYF.

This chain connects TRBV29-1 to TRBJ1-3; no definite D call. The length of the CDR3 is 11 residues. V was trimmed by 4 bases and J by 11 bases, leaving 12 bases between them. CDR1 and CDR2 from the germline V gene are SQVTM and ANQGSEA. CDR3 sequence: CSVGGGQAIYF. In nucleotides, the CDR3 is TGCAGCGTTGGAGGAGGGCAGGCCATATATTTT. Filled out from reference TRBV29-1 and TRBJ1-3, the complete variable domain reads SAVISQKPSRDICQRGTSLTIQCQVDSQVTMMFWYRQQPGQSLTLIATANQGSEATYESGFVIDKFPISRPNLTFSTLTVSNMSPEDSSIYLCSVGGGQAIYFGEGSWLTVV.

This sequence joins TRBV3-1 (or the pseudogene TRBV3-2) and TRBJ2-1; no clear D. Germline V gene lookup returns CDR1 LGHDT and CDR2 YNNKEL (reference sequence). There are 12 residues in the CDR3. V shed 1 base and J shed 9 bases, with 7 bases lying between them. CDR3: CASSQVHIEQFF. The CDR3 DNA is TGTGCCAGCAGCCAAGTTCACATTGAGCAGTTCTTC.

The CDR3 DNA follows: TGTGCCAGCAGCGCTTTTAGCGGGAGGGGTAATGAGCAGTTCTTC. Translating it yields CASSAFSGRGNEQFF. The chain combines TRBV9 with TRBJ2-1; 11 bases match TRBD2. Trimming at V came to 3 bases and at J to 7 bases, leaving 6 bases not matched to a gene. This CDR3 is 15 amino acids long. The germline V gene encodes CDR1 SGDLS and CDR2 YYNGEE.

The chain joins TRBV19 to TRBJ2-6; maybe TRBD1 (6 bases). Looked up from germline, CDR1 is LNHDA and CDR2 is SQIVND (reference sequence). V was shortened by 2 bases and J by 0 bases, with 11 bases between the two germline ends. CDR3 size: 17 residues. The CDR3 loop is CASSIKGVNSGANVLTF. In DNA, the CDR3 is TGTGCCAGTAGTATAAAGGGGGTTAACTCTGGGGCCAACGTCCTGACTTTC.

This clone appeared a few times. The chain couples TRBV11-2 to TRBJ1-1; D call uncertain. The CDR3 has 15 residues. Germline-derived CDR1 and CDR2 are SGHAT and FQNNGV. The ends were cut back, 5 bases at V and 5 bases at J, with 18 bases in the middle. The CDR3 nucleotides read TGTGCCAGCAGCGATAGAGAAGCGATGTCGACTGAAGCTTTCTTT. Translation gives CASSDREAMSTEAFF.

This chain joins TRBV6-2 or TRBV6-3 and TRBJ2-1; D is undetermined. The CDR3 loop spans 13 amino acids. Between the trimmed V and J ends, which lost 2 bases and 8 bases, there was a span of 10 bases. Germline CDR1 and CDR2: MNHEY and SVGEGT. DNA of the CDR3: TGTGCCAGCAGTTACACCCCCCAGTATGAGCAGTTCTTC. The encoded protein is CASSYTPQYEQFF.

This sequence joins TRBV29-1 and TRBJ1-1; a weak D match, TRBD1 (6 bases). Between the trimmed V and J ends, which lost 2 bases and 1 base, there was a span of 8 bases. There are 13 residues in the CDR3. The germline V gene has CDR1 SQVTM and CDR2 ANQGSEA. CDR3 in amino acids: CSVEQGTNTEAFF. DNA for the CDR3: TGCAGCGTTGAACAGGGGACGAACACTGAAGCTTTCTTT.

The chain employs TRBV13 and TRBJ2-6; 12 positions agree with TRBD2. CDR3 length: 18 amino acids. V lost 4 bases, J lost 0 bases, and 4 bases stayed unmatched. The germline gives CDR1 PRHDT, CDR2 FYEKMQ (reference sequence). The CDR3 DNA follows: TGTGCCAGCAGCTCAGGACTAGCGGGAAGCTCTGGGGCCAACGTCCTGACTTTC. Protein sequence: CASSSGLAGSSGANVLTF.

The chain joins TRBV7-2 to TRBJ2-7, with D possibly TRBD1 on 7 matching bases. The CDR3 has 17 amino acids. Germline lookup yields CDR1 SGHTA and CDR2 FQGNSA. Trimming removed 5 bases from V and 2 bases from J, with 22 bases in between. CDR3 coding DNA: TGTGCCAGCAGCATTAGGGCCCTGGACAGGAGGGCCTACGAGCAGTACTTC. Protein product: CASSIRALDRRAYEQYF.

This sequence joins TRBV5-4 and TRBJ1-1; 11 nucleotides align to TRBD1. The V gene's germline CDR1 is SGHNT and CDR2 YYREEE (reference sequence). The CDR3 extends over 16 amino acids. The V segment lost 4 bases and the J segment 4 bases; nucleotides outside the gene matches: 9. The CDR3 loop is CASSPGQGARGTEAFF. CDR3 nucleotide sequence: TGTGCCAGCAGCCCTGGACAGGGGGCGCGTGGCACTGAAGCTTTCTTT. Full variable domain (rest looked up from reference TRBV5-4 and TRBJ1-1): ETGVTQSPTHLIKTRGQQVTLRCSSQSGHNTVSWYQQALGQGPQFIFQYYREEENGRGNFPPRFSGLQFPNYSSELNVNALELDDSALYLCASSPGQGARGTEAFFGQGTRLTVV.

The CDR3 region is CATSRETGQTRYEQYF. CDR3 nucleotides: TGTGCCACCAGCAGAGAGACTGGACAGACCCGCTACGAGCAGTACTTC. The V gene is TRBV15, the J gene TRBJ2-7; tentative D call: TRBD1 (6 bases). The germline V gene has CDR1 LNHNV and CDR2 YYDKDF (reference sequence). V was pared by 0 bases and J by 3 bases, with 15 bases between. This CDR3 region has 16 residues. Full variable domain (remainder filled in from reference TRBV15 and TRBJ2-7): DAMVIQNPRYQVTQFGKPVTLSCSQTLNHNVMYWYQQKSSQAPKLLFHYYDKDFNNEADTPDNFQSRRPNTSFCFLDIRSPGLGDTAMYLCATSRETGQTRYEQYFGPGTRLTVT.

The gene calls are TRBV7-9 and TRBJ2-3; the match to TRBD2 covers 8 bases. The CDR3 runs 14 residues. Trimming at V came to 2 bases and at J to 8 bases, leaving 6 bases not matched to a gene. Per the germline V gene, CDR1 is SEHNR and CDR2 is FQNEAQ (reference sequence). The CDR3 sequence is CASSLTAGDSTQYF. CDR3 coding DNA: TGTGCCAGCAGCTTAACAGCGGGAGATAGTACGCAGTATTTT.

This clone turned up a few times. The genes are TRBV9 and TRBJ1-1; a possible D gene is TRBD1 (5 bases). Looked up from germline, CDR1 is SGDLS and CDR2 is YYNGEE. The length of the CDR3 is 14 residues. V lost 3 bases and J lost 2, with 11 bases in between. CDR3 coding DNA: TGTGCCAGCAGCGCGAGCGGGGACAACACTGAAGCTTTCTTT. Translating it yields CASSASGDNTEAFF.

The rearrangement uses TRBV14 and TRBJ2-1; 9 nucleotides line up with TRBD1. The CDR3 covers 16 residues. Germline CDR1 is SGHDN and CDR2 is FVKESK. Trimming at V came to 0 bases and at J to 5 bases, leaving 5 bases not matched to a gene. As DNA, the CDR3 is TGTGCCAGCAGCCAAGAGGCCGGGACAGGGAACAATGAGCAGTTCTTC. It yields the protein CASSQEAGTGNNEQFF. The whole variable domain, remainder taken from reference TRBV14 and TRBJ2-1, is EAGVTQFPSHSVIEKGQTVTLRCDPISGHDNLYWYRRVMGKEIKFLLHFVKESKQDESGMPNNRFLAERTGGTYSTLKVQPAELEDSGVYFCASSQEAGTGNNEQFFGPGTRLTVL.

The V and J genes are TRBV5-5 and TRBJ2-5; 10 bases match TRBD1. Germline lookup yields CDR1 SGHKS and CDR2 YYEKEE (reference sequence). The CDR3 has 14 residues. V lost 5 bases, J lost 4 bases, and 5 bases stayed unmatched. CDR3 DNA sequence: TGTGCCAGCAGTTATGACAGGGGGCGAGAGACCCAGTACTTC. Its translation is CASSYDRGRETQYF.

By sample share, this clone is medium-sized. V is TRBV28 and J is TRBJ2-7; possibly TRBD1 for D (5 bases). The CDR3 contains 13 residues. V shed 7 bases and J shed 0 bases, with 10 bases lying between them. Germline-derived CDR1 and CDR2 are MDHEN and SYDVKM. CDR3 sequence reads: CASTSDTSYEQYF. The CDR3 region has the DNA TGTGCCAGCACTTCGGACACCTCCTACGAGCAGTACTTC.

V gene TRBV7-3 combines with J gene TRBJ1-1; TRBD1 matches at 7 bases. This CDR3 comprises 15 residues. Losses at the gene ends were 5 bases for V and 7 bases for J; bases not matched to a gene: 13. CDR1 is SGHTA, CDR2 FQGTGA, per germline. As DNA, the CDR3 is TGTGCCAGCAGCCTCGCGGCGAGACAGGGCGGTGAAGCTTTCTTT. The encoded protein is CASSLAARQGGEAFF. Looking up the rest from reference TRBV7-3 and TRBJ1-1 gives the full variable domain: GAGVSQTPSNKVTEKGKYVELRCDPISGHTALYWYRQSLGQGPEFLIYFQGTGAADDSGLPNDRFFAVRPEGSVSTLKIQRTERGDSAVYLCASSLAARQGGEAFFGQGTRLTVV.

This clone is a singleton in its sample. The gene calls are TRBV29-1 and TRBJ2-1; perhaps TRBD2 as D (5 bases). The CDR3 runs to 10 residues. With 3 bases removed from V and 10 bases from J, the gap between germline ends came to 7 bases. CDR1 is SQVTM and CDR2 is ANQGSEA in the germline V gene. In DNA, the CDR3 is TGCAGCGTTGACACGGGAGAGCAGTTCTTC. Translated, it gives CSVDTGEQFF.